This T cell receptor beta chain was identified in a study of T-cell memory formation after mild COVID-19. TCRdb re-derived calls from the 5' RACE reads in MiXCR, one entry per CDR3 protein. The sample includes about 470,000 distinct CDR3 sequences, about 23% of them seen just once. The V end was cut by 11 bases, the J end by 0 bases, with 20 bases between. CDR3 size: 16 residues. The germline CDR1 and CDR2 sequences are MGHDK and SYGVNS. Sequences were obtained from PBMCs or a T cell subset sorted from them (not recorded which). The receptor was derived from an adult woman who had mild COVID-19 (a few samples of this study predate the infection). Cell type and time point are not known. This chain joins TRBV25-1 and TRBJ2-1; the D gene is possibly TRBD2 (6 bases). The CDR3: CASENQGLSSYNEQFF. As DNA, the CDR3 is TGTGCCTCGGAAAACCAGGGACTCAGCTCCTACAATGAGCAGTTCTTC.